A selection of T cell receptor beta chains follows, all from one sample in a study of T cell responses to AZD1222 COVID-19 vaccine. The repertoire was sequenced with immunoSEQ multiplex PCR; TCRdb's copy has only in-frame clones and lacks some. Of about 160,000 clones in the sample, roughly nine tenths are singletons; the top ten hold 6% to 8%. This material consisted of peripheral blood, taken on day 0 of AZD1222 vaccination. These receptors were taken from an adult in good health. The CDR3 runs from the conserved cysteine through the conserved F or W. A D gene is named only where the DNA matches it firmly. Not all rows give a size; the values are once, few, many and, for expanded clones, a class.

cdr3_nt	cdr3_aa	v_call	j_call	cdr3_length	d_call	clone_size
TGTGCCAGTAGTATAGATTGGGCAGGTAGGAATCTGGAGACCCAGTACTTC	CASSIDWAGRNLETQYF	TRBV19	TRBJ2-5	17	NA	NA
TGTGCCATCAGTGAGTCAGGCTCACTCGGGGCCAACGTCCTGACTTTC	CAISESGSLGANVLTF	TRBV10-3	TRBJ2-6	16	NA	NA
TGTGCCAGCAGCGTATCGAACAGGGCGACAGGGTGGGGAGGTGAAGCTTTCTTT	CASSVSNRATGWGGEAFF	TRBV9	TRBJ1-1	18	TRBD1	NA
TGTGCCAGCTCGGGACAGGGGACCGGGGAGCTGTTTTTT	CASSGQGTGELFF	TRBV5-8	TRBJ2-2	13	TRBD1	few
TGTGCCAGCAGCTTAGCGTCGGTAACGGGGGGGTCCGGGGAGCTGTTTTTT	CASSLASVTGGSGELFF	TRBV7-6	TRBJ2-2	17	TRBD2	NA
TGTGCCAGCAGCCGGGGAGCCAGGAACACAGATACGCAGTATTTT	CASSRGARNTDTQYF	TRBV5-4	TRBJ2-3	15	NA	once
TGCGCCAGCAGCTTGGAGGGCAACGAGCAGTACTTC	CASSLEGNEQYF	TRBV5-1	TRBJ2-7	12	NA	NA
TGTGCCGGAGGACAGGGGGCGTCTGGTGGCTACACCTTC	CAGGQGASGGYTF	TRBV5-4	TRBJ1-2	13	TRBD1	once
TGTGCCAGCAGCCAAGAAAGTCGGGAGCAGTTCTTC	CASSQESREQFF	TRBV3-1/TRBV3-2	TRBJ2-1	12	NA	NA
TGTGCCAGCAGTTTAAGTACAGTCACTGAAGCTTTCTTT	CASSLSTVTEAFF	TRBV12-3/TRBV12-4	TRBJ1-1	13	NA	NA
TGTGCCAGCAGTTTTGAGGGTTCACCCCTCCACTTT	CASSFEGSPLHF	TRBV12-3/TRBV12-4	TRBJ1-6	12	NA	NA
TGCGCCAGCAGCCCCCGTGAGGGGGACACTGAAGCTTTCTTT	CASSPREGDTEAFF	TRBV5-1	TRBJ1-1	14	NA	NA
TGTGCCAGCAGGCCGCCGGGACAGGGCTTCTATGGCTACACCTTC	CASRPPGQGFYGYTF	TRBV2	TRBJ1-2	15	TRBD1	NA
TGTGCCAGCAGTGACAGCAATCAGCCCCAGCATTTT	CASSDSNQPQHF	TRBV2	TRBJ1-5	12	NA	few
TGTGCCAGCAGTCCACAGGGGGGGATCCTCCCAGCTTTCTTT	CASSPQGGILPAFF	TRBV27	TRBJ1-1	14	TRBD1	NA
TGTGCCAGCAGCGTAGGAAAGGGGGCTCAGCCCCAGCATTTT	CASSVGKGAQPQHF	TRBV9	TRBJ1-5	14	TRBD1	few
TGTGCCAGCAGCTTCAGCGGGGGGGCCAACACCGGGGAGCTGTTTTTT	CASSFSGGANTGELFF	TRBV5-4	TRBJ2-2	16	TRBD2	NA
TGTGCCACGCGGGGGACGGGGGAGAATCAGCCCCAGCATTTT	CATRGTGENQPQHF	TRBV10-3	TRBJ1-5	14	NA	NA
TGTGCCATCAGTGTTGAGGGAATTGAAGCTTTCTTT	CAISVEGIEAFF	TRBV10-3	TRBJ1-1	12	NA	NA
TGTGCCAGCAGTTTTCTATTTGGGGTTGACTCTGAAGCTTTCTTT	CASSFLFGVDSEAFF	TRBV28	TRBJ1-1	15	NA	NA
TGTGCCAGCAGCTTGGCAGGGGCGCGGGTCAAAAACATTCAGTACTTC	CASSLAGARVKNIQYF	TRBV7-2	TRBJ2-4	16	NA	NA
TGTGCCAGCAGCTTAGAGAACACCGGGGAGCTGTTTTTT	CASSLENTGELFF	TRBV11-2	TRBJ2-2	13	NA	NA
TGTGCCAGCAGTCAATCAGGGGGGCCCAATCAGCCCCAGCATTTT	CASSQSGGPNQPQHF	TRBV6-5	TRBJ1-5	15	TRBD1	NA
TGTGCCAGCAGTTTAGTCAGACAGCCCAATCAGCCCCAGCATTTT	CASSLVRQPNQPQHF	TRBV27	TRBJ1-5	15	NA	NA
TGTGCCACCAGCAGGGGGGTAGGAGAAAAACTGTTTTTT	CATSRGVGEKLFF	TRBV15	TRBJ1-4	13	NA	NA
TGTGCCAGCAGCTGGGGCGGAACCTCCTACGAGCAGTACTTC	CASSWGGTSYEQYF	TRBV6-5	TRBJ2-7	14	NA	NA
TGTGCCAGCAGTTTCCAGGCAGGGGGTGGAAAACTGTTTTTT	CASSFQAGGGKLFF	TRBV28	TRBJ1-4	14	TRBD1	NA
TGCGCCAGCAGCTTGGCGAGGGGAGGAATACAAGAGACCCAGTACTTC	CASSLARGGIQETQYF	TRBV5-1	TRBJ2-5	16	NA	NA
TGTGCCAGCAGCTTTGGCAGGGGGCGCGGAGGGGATCAGCCCCAGCATTTT	CASSFGRGRGGDQPQHF	TRBV7-8	TRBJ1-5	17	TRBD1	NA
TGTGCCAGCAGTGAGCCTAGATCAGCGAGGGATACGCAGTATTTT	CASSEPRSARDTQYF	TRBV6-1	TRBJ2-3	15	NA	NA
TGTGCCTGGAACAGGGGTCTGGGGGATGAAAAACTGTTTTTT	CAWNRGLGDEKLFF	TRBV30	TRBJ1-4	14	TRBD1	NA
TGTGCCAGCAGCACACTAGCGAGTCGCGAGACCCAGTACTTC	CASSTLASRETQYF	TRBV6-2/TRBV6-3	TRBJ2-5	14	TRBD2	NA
TGTGCCAGCAGCCAAGACCCTACTAACACAGATACGCAGTATTTT	CASSQDPTNTDTQYF	TRBV4-2	TRBJ2-3	15	NA	once
TGTGCCAGCAGTTACGGCTGGTCAGGCGGTCTGGGAGCTTTCTTT	CASSYGWSGGLGAFF	TRBV6-5	TRBJ1-1	15	NA	NA